Sequencing of this T cell receptor beta chain was carried out in a study of cytomegalovirus exposure and HLA in healthy donors (dated by TCRdb to 2016 to 2017). Regarding the complete study: According to an earlier analysis of several hundred of the donors, roughly 180 million T cells yielded roughly 100 million unique TCR beta sequences and about 280 Gb of sequence data. An early release covering about 600 HLA-typed donors comprised about 290 gigabases of sequencing data and 85 million to 100 million unique TCR sequences. Of the roughly 400 genotyped donors, over 65% fell in the genetic ancestry cluster associated with self-reported Caucasian donors. The study was designed to test whether signatures of past pathogen exposure could be identified by cataloging public T cell receptors. The T cell repertoires of some 670 subjects were profiled by immunosequencing and related to cytomegalovirus serostatus. Besides the first cohort of around 700 subjects, a separate validation cohort made up of roughly 120 different subjects was used. High-throughput TCR immunosequencing, statistical association of individual TCRs with disease status, and machine learning were combined to predict cytomegalovirus infection status. A later analysis re-examined previously published TCR beta repertoires from more than 600 donors and added high-resolution HLA genotyping to investigate patterns of TCR occurrence. In the later analysis, no new phenotypic data were used to find candidate immune exposures; instead, reliance was placed on TCR beta sequences and their occurrence across donors. In an earlier analysis of over 550 of the donors, high-throughput TCR beta sequencing was used to judge whether each TCR beta V gene segment behaved as functional or pseudogenic. Donor age, sex, ethnicity and CMV serostatus were collected together with the repertoire data. Genome-wide SNP genotypes for about 65% of the roughly 700 donors were used in a later genetic analysis, which treated that subset as a discovery cohort. All discovery cohort repertoires had been generated on a single sequencing platform. Both class I and class II loci were covered by HLA typing, at four-digit resolution. The number of donors typed differed by locus, with 629-630 for A, B, C, DRB1 and DQB1, around 520 for DQA1, nearly 610 for DPA1, and approximately 470 for DPB1. Four to six DR-DQ haplotypes were handled as single units for association and clustering because linkage in the cohort was strong. On average, around 230,000 unique TCR beta nucleotide sequences were sequenced per donor among some 420 genotyped donors of the cohort, with around 19% of those sequences being non-productive. Points the paper makes about the study in general: A group of highly shared sequence variants was considered likely to be a technical artifact of the sequencing pipeline. When HLA alleles, especially DR and DQ, strongly co-occurred, attributing TCR associations to individual alleles was difficult. In the study, some 160 TCR beta chains were listed as associated with cytomegalovirus. Broadly in line with IMGT annotations, most TCR beta V segments showed up in productive rearrangements about 87% or about 30% of the time in an earlier analysis of 450 to 600 of the donors. In a later analysis, most CMV-associated TCR beta chains were found to appear HLA-restricted, with HLA associations seemingly driven largely by CMV exposure. Correlated functional status among segregating V segments might reflect linkage disequilibrium, but an unknown experimental factor could not be ruled out. It was suggested by the authors that the approach could potentially be generalized to other disease states and immunological phenotypes. HLA typing was unavailable for some donors at each locus, so association tests used only the typed subset. The 87-base-pair reads could not distinguish some IMGT-functional V segments, including TRBV6-2 and TRBV6-3, so those segments were excluded. In a later analysis, the rate of TCR association differed among HLA loci, with DRB1 alleles having the most associated TCRs and HLA-C alleles having the fewest. Three of the identified cytomegalovirus-associated TCR beta chains were confirmed in vitro to be specific for cytomegalovirus antigens. While some public TCRs were present in many individuals, most TCR sequences turned up only very rarely across donors. Cytomegalovirus status was reported to be diagnosed by the classifier with high specificity and sensitivity in both the original and validation cohorts. A further reported finding was that TCR beta sequences accurately predicted the HLA-A and HLA-B alleles for most subjects in the first cohort. This cohort had only TCR beta chains sequenced, and the lack of alpha or paired-chain data limited which features could be detected. Immune exposure information for the cohort was limited to CMV serostatus. Because counts were too low, about 18 rarely observed V segments, including chromosome 9 orphons, were excluded from the earlier analysis of 587 of the donors. Presence/absence analyses assumed roughly uniform sequencing depth across donors, an assumption that may not hold. In a later genetic analysis, fewer N-insertions in productive TCRs were reported among donors in an Asian-associated ancestry cluster than the roughly 710-donor mean. A later genetic analysis associated a missense DCLRE1C variant with V-gene and J-gene trimming of TCR beta chains, and an independent cohort replicated the association. In a later analysis, several top co-occurrence clusters were reported to appear linked to parvovirus B19, influenza, CMV and Epstein-Barr virus. In a later analysis, HLA-associated TCR beta chains were found to be more clonally expanded and to have lower generation probabilities than equally common non-associated chains. Specific HLA alleles were associated with about 17,000 TCR beta sequences at a false discovery rate of 0.05 in a later analysis.

As to this clone: Its antigen is still unknown. No much larger clone exists at a distance of one base, and base qualities are not known.

The protocol used for the library was the immunoSEQ multiplex PCR assay. For the multiplex PCR, a mixture combining 60 forward primers for TCR Vbeta segments and 13 reverse primers for TCR Jbeta segments was used. A multiplex PCR assay on genomic DNA amplified the CDR3 region of rearranged TCR beta genes. The amplified TCR beta libraries were sequenced on the Illumina HiSeq System as 87-base-pair reads. The published analysis was carried out like this. A later analysis tallied around 80 million unique TCR beta chains across the 660 or so repertoires, and about 10 million of those chains were shared by two or more donors. Raw reads were error-corrected and collapsed into unique sequences by a nearest-neighbor algorithm in which closely related sequences were merged to remove PCR and sequencing errors. V, D and J gene segments were assigned by aligning CDR3 sequences to IMGT reference sequences. Each retained sequence needed at least a six-nucleotide match to both a V gene segment and a J gene segment. Rearrangements were classified as productive when the CDR3 lacked stop codons and remained in frame with V and J, and all other rearrangements were classified as non-productive. Following IMGT convention, CDR3 was defined as the stretch from the second conserved V-encoded cysteine up to the conserved J-encoded phenylalanine. The earlier analysis of a few hundred of the donors excluded sequences that lacked an unambiguous match to a single V gene segment. An earlier analysis of 450 to 650 of the donors called V segments functional above 56.7% productive rearrangements and segregating when the between-donor standard deviation exceeded 5%. To diagnose cytomegalovirus status from the catalog of TCR beta chain sequences, a statistical classification framework was built. A later analysis assigned V and J genes by comparing TCR nucleotide sequences with IMGT/GENE-DB human TR gene sequences. In a later analysis, CDR3 sequences and most-parsimonious VDJ recombination scenarios were assigned using the TCRdist pipeline. A later analysis defined each TCR beta chain by its CDR3 amino acid sequence plus V-gene family, and excluded reads lacking a unique V-gene family. To address suspected cross-contamination and a sequencing artifact, a later analysis removed over 500 highly shared, low-generation-probability nucleotide sequences. A later analysis calculated a clonal expansion index for each public chain from normalized within-repertoire ranks of inferred template counts. In a later analysis, generation probabilities were computed using a VDJ recombination model fitted to out-of-frame rearrangements, and the results were checked against IGoR. In a later analysis, hypergeometric tests were used to score TCR-TCR, TCR-HLA and TCR-CMV co-occurrence, with a repertoire-size bias correction applied to TCR pairs. To estimate false discovery rates, a later analysis permuted the HLA or CMV assignments 20 times. A later analysis grouped co-occurring TCRs with DBSCAN, adding TCRdist sequence similarity when clustering within HLA-allele-positive subsets. Co-occurrence clustering excluded repertoires with fewer than 30,000 or more than 120,000 public chains, plus five with anomalous nucleotide sharing. TCRdb took over this immuneACCESS table, retaining in-frame rearrangements with V and J assigned. Such tables are incomplete; in checked studies, under half of the missing clones stem from an unresolved V gene, and the remainder is unexplained. V, J and clone size derive from that table, while D and trimming were established from the DNA sequence. Recorded for this sample are approximately 92,000 clones; around 74% of them occurred a single time. The ten largest make up around 7.8% of the sample.

The cohort consisted of fewer than 700 healthy bone marrow donors. All cohort members were sampled while nominally healthy, although unrecorded immune exposures were likely present. The donor was CMV seropositive and was included in the group of 250 to 350 seropositive cohort members. Each donor provided a peripheral blood sample, and peripheral blood mononuclear cells were used for TCR beta sequencing. The Qiagen DNeasy Blood Extraction Kit was used to extract genomic DNA from the blood cell samples. Trimming takes 2 bases off V and 5 bases off J; junction bases not matched to a gene: 8. From the cysteine up to the phenylalanine, the CDR3 has a length of 15 residues. Of the read, only the CDR3 DNA is kept; its 45 bases are in frame from base 1. The CDR1 and CDR2 encoded by the germline V gene are SGDLS and YYNGEE.

The rearrangement combines TRBV9 with TRBJ1-1; TRBD1 matches 8 bases in the middle. The receptor was derived from a man aged 50 or older in good health and CMV-seropositive. The sequenced sample was PBMCs. The DNA sequence is TGTGCCAGCAGCGTTACAGGGGGACCAGGGACTGAAGCTTTCTTT. Its protein reads: CASSVTGGPGTEAFF.